This T cell receptor beta chain came from a study of OX40 agonist ivuxolimab in advanced cancers. Overall study findings and caveats: Dosing at 0.1 to 3.0 mg/kg was accompanied by clonal expansion of CD4+ and CD8+ blood T cells by week 6.

Collection of blood occurred at baseline, at cycle 4 day 1, and at cycle 7 day 1. The CDR3 is 14 amino acids. Germline assignment: CDR1 PRHDT and CDR2 FYEKMQ (reference sequence). With 2 bases removed from V and 8 bases from J, the gap between germline ends came to 12 bases. TCRdb's table, derived via immunoSEQ multiplex PCR, lists solely in-frame clones and lacks some. The table records some 60,000 clones, 85% to 95% of them present only once. Comments on this clone: Its matching antigen is unknown.

This material consisted of CD4+ or CD8+ T cells sorted from blood, taken in a trial of the OX40 agonist ivuxolimab. The chain is built from TRBV13 and TRBJ1-4; D is possibly TRBD1 (6 bases). This receptor was taken from an adult with an advanced solid tumor such as melanoma, head and neck, liver or kidney cancer. CDR3 sequence: CASSLMAGDEKLFF. In DNA form, the CDR3 reads TGTGCCAGCAGCTTAATGGCAGGGGACGAAAAACTGTTTTTT.